This T cell receptor (beta chain) was found in a study of T cell responses to AZD1222 COVID-19 vaccine. Sequenced by immunoSEQ multiplex PCR; TCRdb stores in-frame clones only, minus some. The sample has approximately 100,000 clones; just over 85% are singletons. CDR1 and CDR2 from the germline V gene are LGHNA and YSLEER. The CDR3 has 14 amino acids. V was trimmed by 0 bases and J by 2 bases, leaving 8 bases between them. Study findings and constraints: Seropositive at baseline were only a handful of AZD1222 recipients.

About this clone: Its antigen is unknown.

This chain joins TRBV4-3 and TRBJ2-7, with D unclear. The sequence came from an adult in good health. This sample comprised peripheral blood, obtained on day 0 of AZD1222 vaccination. Here the CDR3 reads CASSQDPGPYEQYF. The CDR3 nucleotides are TGCGCCAGCAGCCAAGATCCCGGGCCCTACGAGCAGTACTTC.